Shown below are 24 T cell receptor beta chains from a single sample sequenced in a study of CD8+ T cells in alopecia areata. cDNA prepared by RNA extraction and subsequent reverse transcription served as the template for sequencing. Method: immunoSEQ multiplex PCR; TCRdb's copy keeps in-frame clones and lacks some. The sample has 110,000 or so clones; roughly two fifths are singletons. Specimen: CD4+ T cells sorted from blood. Source of these receptors: a human donor with alopecia areata.

To note about this clone: The CDR3 carries no conserved terminal phenylalanine or tryptophan, so it likely arises from a read error. Because the CDR3's place on the DNA is in doubt, the DNA is left out and the CDR3 is given as listed by TCRdb. This rearrangement joins TRBV20-1 to TRBJ1-1. In germline, CDR1 is DFQATT, CDR2 SNEGSKA (reference sequence). The CDR3 spans 10 residues, counting both ends. This CDR3 reads CSASNKDGGL.

The chain employs TRBV28 and TRBJ1-5, with D perhaps matching TRBD1 (5 bases). V was trimmed by 5 bases and J by 1 base, leaving 15 bases between them. Germline V gene data show CDR1 as MDHEN and CDR2 as SYDVKM. This CDR3 comprises 16 residues. CDR3 amino acids: CASSPGDGQSNQPQHF. CDR3 nucleotides: TGTGCCAGCAGTCCCGGGGACGGCCAGAGCAATCAGCCCCAGCATTTT.

This chain links TRBV15 with TRBJ2-7; TRBD1 is a possible D gene (6 bases). The germline gives CDR1 LNHNV, CDR2 YYDKDF (reference sequence). CDR3 length: 14 amino acids. Between the trimmed V and J ends, which lost 0 bases and 7 bases, there was a span of 13 bases. CDR3 DNA: TGTGCCACCAGCAGAGAGGGACACCTCTTGGAGCAGTACTTC. Its translation: CATSREGHLLEQYF.

Only a few counts were recorded for this clone. The chain recombines TRBV29-1 with TRBJ2-1; 10 nucleotides match TRBD2. Losses at the gene ends were 8 bases for V and 0 bases for J; bases not matched to a gene: 7. The V gene's germline CDR1 is SQVTM and CDR2 ANQGSEA. CDR3 size: 15 residues. CDR3 protein: CSISGGVSSYNEQFF. As DNA, the CDR3 is TGCAGCATCAGCGGGGGGGTGAGCTCCTACAATGAGCAGTTCTTC.

CDR3 nucleotide sequence: TGTGCCAGCAGGTCTCAACTAGCGACAGGAAACATTCAGTACTTC. Encoded protein: CASRSQLATGNIQYF. The chain employs TRBV28 and TRBJ2-4; tentatively, D is TRBD2 (7 bases). The germline V gene has CDR1 MDHEN and CDR2 SYDVKM. The V gene lost 6 bases and the J gene lost 6 bases, with 18 bases spanning the gap. This CDR3 spans 15 amino acids. The whole variable domain, filled in from reference TRBV28 and TRBJ2-4, reads DVKVTQSSRYLVKRTGEKVFLECVQDMDHENMFWYRQDPGLGLRLIYFSYDVKMKEKGDIPEGYSVSREKKERFSLILESASTNQTSMYLCASRSQLATGNIQYFGAGTRLSVL.

This clone was picked up a small number of times. V gene TRBV28 combines with J gene TRBJ2-1; D is possibly TRBD1 (5 bases). The CDR3 has 16 residues. Trimming pared 8 bases from V and 0 bases from J, leaving 17 bases between. Per the germline V gene, CDR1 is MDHEN and CDR2 is SYDVKM. The CDR3 reads CASSARPGPSYNEQFF. CDR3 in DNA: TGTGCCAGCTCTGCGCGGCCAGGGCCCTCCTACAATGAGCAGTTCTTC.

The chain has TRBV30 and TRBJ2-1; 9 bases match TRBD2. Trimming cost V 2 bases and J 13 bases; bases outside gene matches: 3. The CDR3 covers 11 residues. Per the germline V gene, CDR1 is GTSNPN and CDR2 is SVGIG (reference sequence). In DNA form, the CDR3 reads TGTGCCTGGAGTACCGGGACTAGCCAGTTCTTC. It specifies CAWSTGTSQFF.

This clone was seen a handful of times. The rearrangement uses TRBV30 and TRBJ1-2; D is unclear. V dropped 0 bases and J dropped 0 bases, with 5 bases sitting between them. CDR3 length equals 13 residues. From germline, CDR1 is GTSNPN and CDR2 SVGIG (reference sequence). The CDR3 spells CAWSVEANYGYTF. CDR3 DNA: TGTGCCTGGAGTGTCGAGGCTAACTATGGCTACACCTTC.

The V gene is TRBV7-2, the J gene TRBJ2-1; 10 bases agree with TRBD2. V lost 5 bases and J lost 9; bases outside the gene matches: 7. Germline V gene sequence: CDR1 SGHTA, CDR2 FQGNSA. CDR3 length: 14 residues. The CDR3 sequence: CASSPVLAGGEQFF. For the CDR3, the DNA is TGTGCCAGCAGCCCAGTATTAGCGGGGGGTGAGCAGTTCTTC.

This clone was counted a few times. This chain links TRBV28 with TRBJ2-7, with D perhaps matching TRBD1 (6 bases). V lost 6 bases and J 6 bases, leaving 12 bases between the germline ends. Germline V gives CDR1 MDHEN, CDR2 SYDVKM. There are 12 residues in the CDR3. The DNA for the CDR3 is TGTGCCAGCAGCGCAGGGGCACTCGAGCAGTACTTC. Translating gives CASSAGALEQYF.

This clone showed up just a few times. This chain uses TRBV14 with TRBJ2-1; D call uncertain. V lost 4 bases and J 4 bases, leaving 11 bases between the germline ends. Germline-derived CDR1 and CDR2 are SGHDN and FVKESK. The CDR3 is 14 amino acids. In DNA form, the CDR3 reads TGTGCCAGCAGCCCTACAATACCATACAATGAGCAGTTCTTC. It translates to CASSPTIPYNEQFF.

The V gene is TRBV15, the J gene TRBJ2-3; TRBD2 might be the D (6 bases). Trimming cost V 8 bases and J 0 bases, with 12 bases left between them. Per the germline V gene, CDR1 is LNHNV and CDR2 is YYDKDF (reference sequence). The CDR3 has 14 residues. The DNA for the CDR3 is TGTGCCACCGTCGCGGGATCGAGCACAGATACGCAGTATTTT. Translated, it gives CATVAGSSTDTQYF. The complete variable domain, with remaining parts taken from reference TRBV15 and TRBJ2-3, reads DAMVIQNPRYQVTQFGKPVTLSCSQTLNHNVMYWYQQKSSQAPKLLFHYYDKDFNNEADTPDNFQSRRPNTSFCFLDIRSPGLGDTAMYLCATVAGSSTDTQYFGPGTRLTVL.

The CDR3 DNA is TGTGCCAGCAGCTTTAAGAGCCGCACAGGGTCCAGCAATGAGCAGTTCTTC. Translation: CASSFKSRTGSSNEQFF. This chain links TRBV7-9 with TRBJ2-1, with a possible D match to TRBD1 (6 bases). The CDR3 has 17 residues. V was clipped by 3 bases and J by 6 bases, with 21 bases between them. Germline CDR1 reads SEHNR; CDR2 reads FQNEAQ (reference sequence). Using reference TRBV7-9 and TRBJ2-1 for the parts outside the CDR3, the full variable domain is DTGVSQNPRHKITKRGQNVTFRCDPISEHNRLYWYRQTLGQGPEFLTYFQNEAQLEKSRLLSDRFSAERPKGSFSTLEIQRTEQGDSAMYLCASSFKSRTGSSNEQFFGPGTRLTVL.

This clone was detected only a few times. The rearrangement links TRBV7-3 to TRBJ2-7; D not resolved. With 1 base removed from V and 6 bases from J, the gap between germline ends came to 7 bases. There are 12 residues in the CDR3. Germline V gene sequence: CDR1 SGHTA, CDR2 FQGTGA. CDR3 sequence reads: CASSLMGGEQYF. The DNA of the CDR3 is TGTGCCAGCAGCTTAATGGGTGGCGAGCAGTACTTC.

V is TRBV21-1 and J is TRBJ2-3; the table's D call, TRBD1, was not checked against the DNA. TRBV21-1 counts as a pseudogene. This CDR3 has 14 amino acids. CDR3 protein: CASSIGRGSDTQYF. DNA of the CDR3: TGTGCCAGCAGCATTGGCAGGGGGTCGGATACGCAGTATTTT.

This clone has just a few counts. The same CDR3 can be traced to other DNA sequences in this sample. CDR3 sequence: CSVGQNTGELFF. The CDR3, as DNA: TGCAGCGTTGGACAGAACACCGGGGAGCTGTTTTTT. The genes are TRBV29-1 and TRBJ2-2; no definite D call. V was shortened by 4 bases and J by 1 base, with 4 bases between the two germline ends. CDR1 SQVTM and CDR2 ANQGSEA come from the germline V gene. The CDR3 loop spans 12 amino acids.

This clone was picked up a small number of times. The genes are TRBV7-9 and TRBJ2-1, with a tentative D call TRBD1 (5 bases). V lost 2 bases to trimming and J lost 6 bases, with 11 bases between them. The germline V gene encodes CDR1 SEHNR and CDR2 FQNEAQ (reference sequence). CDR3 length: 14 amino acids. The CDR3 nucleotides are TGTGCCAGCAGCTTACGACAGAACGGCAATGAGCAGTTCTTC. It translates to CASSLRQNGNEQFF.

The chain couples TRBV7-3 to TRBJ2-1; maybe TRBD2 (6 bases). The CDR3 runs 12 residues. V dropped 5 bases and J dropped 9 bases, with 11 bases sitting between them. Germline CDR1 reads SGHTA; CDR2 reads FQGTGA. The CDR3 sequence is CASSPGGVEQFF. The CDR3 nucleotides are TGTGCCAGCAGCCCCGGAGGGGTTGAGCAGTTCTTC. The full variable domain, rest sourced from reference TRBV7-3 and TRBJ2-1, is GAGVSQTPSNKVTEKGKYVELRCDPISGHTALYWYRQSLGQGPEFLIYFQGTGAADDSGLPNDRFFAVRPEGSVSTLKIQRTERGDSAVYLCASSPGGVEQFFGPGTRLTVL.

This chain joins TRBV2 and TRBJ1-1, with D possibly matching TRBD1 (6 bases). CDR1 and CDR2 from the germline V gene are SNHLY and FYNNEI. CDR3 length equals 14 residues. V lost 5 bases to trimming and J lost 0 bases, with 10 bases between them. The CDR3 nucleotides read TGTGCCAGCAGTCTACAGGGATTGAACACTGAAGCTTTCTTT. This encodes CASSLQGLNTEAFF.

This clone was recorded a few times. The chain is built from TRBV29-1 and TRBJ1-1, with no clear D. Trimming cost V 4 bases and J 8 bases, with 17 bases left between them. The germline gives CDR1 SQVTM, CDR2 ANQGSEA. There are 13 residues in the CDR3. The DNA for the CDR3 is TGCAGCGTTGTTAGAGGACCGAAGAAGGAAGCTTTCTTT. This sequence encodes CSVVRGPKKEAFF.

The table lists this clone with a few counts. The chain has TRBV29-1 and TRBJ2-5; possibly TRBD2 for D (5 bases). Per the germline V gene, CDR1 is SQVTM and CDR2 is ANQGSEA. The CDR3 loop spans 13 amino acids. Between the trimmed V and J ends, which lost 7 bases and 4 bases, there was a span of 16 bases. The CDR3 DNA reads as TGCAGCGCCCCAGGCGGAGGAAGAGAGACCCAGTACTTC. Its translation is CSAPGGGRETQYF. Full variable domain (rest looked up from reference TRBV29-1 and TRBJ2-5): SAVISQKPSRDICQRGTSLTIQCQVDSQVTMMFWYRQQPGQSLTLIATANQGSEATYESGFVIDKFPISRPNLTFSTLTVSNMSPEDSSIYLCSAPGGGRETQYFGPGTRLLVL.

The J gene is TRBJ1-1, the V gene TRBV30, with TRBD1 matching over 8 bases. From germline, CDR1 is GTSNPN and CDR2 SVGIG (reference sequence). With V trimmed by 2 bases and J by 4 bases, 6 bases remained unmatched. This CDR3 spans 14 amino acids. CDR3: CAWSLQGGRTEAFF. CDR3 DNA: TGTGCCTGGAGTCTACAGGGGGGTCGCACTGAAGCTTTCTTT.

This clone showed up just a few times. The CDR3 loop reads CASSASGDGYTF. The CDR3 DNA sequence: TGTGCCAGCAGCGCCTCAGGGGATGGCTACACCTTC. This sequence joins TRBV2 and TRBJ1-2, with D perhaps matching TRBD1 (6 bases). This CDR3 comprises 12 residues. CDR1 is SNHLY and CDR2 is FYNNEI in the germline V gene. Trimming pared 6 bases from V and 6 bases from J, leaving 11 bases between.

This clone came up a few times. The V gene is TRBV6-5, the J gene TRBJ2-7; D remains unclear. The V end was cut by 2 bases, the J end by 2 bases, with 7 bases between. Germline-derived CDR1 and CDR2 are MNHEY and SVGAGI. This CDR3 comprises 13 residues. CDR3 residues: CASSYAQAYEQYF. In DNA, the CDR3 is TGTGCCAGCAGTTACGCCCAAGCCTACGAGCAGTACTTC.